These T cell receptor beta chains were read from a single sample in a study of T cell repertoires in cytomegalovirus infection. Their antigen targets remain unknown. TCRdb called the reads again in MiXCR, with one record for every CDR3 protein. Among fewer than 950,000 distinct CDR3 sequences listed, about 30% were seen once. This specimen consisted of cultured CD8+ T cells from PBMCs, obtained from culture after CMV antigen stimulation. The source of these receptors is a human donor in good health (CMV status not recorded). Some clones in this sample may be carry-over from other donors' samples. Both conserved end residues are part of each CDR3. A D gene is named only where the DNA matches it firmly. Part of the rows lack a size; the others show once, few, many or a class for expanded clones.

TRBJ1-2,once,17,TRBD1,TRBV6-5,TGTGCCAGCAGTTACCTAAGGACAGGGGAACTTAACTATGGCTACACCTTC,CASSYLRTGELNYGYTF
TRBJ2-1,-,12,-,TRBV7-9,TGTGCCAGCAGCTTAGGGGAGGTCGGGCAGTTCTTC,CASSLGEVGQFF
TRBJ2-1,-,15,-,TRBV12-3/TRBV12-4,TGTGCCAGCAGTTTCTTCGGGGGTTTAGGCAATGAGCAGTTCTTC,CASSFFGGLGNEQFF
TRBJ1-2,few,14,TRBD1,TRBV12-3/TRBV12-4,TGTGCCAGCAGTTCACAACAGGGGGCAGGAGGCTACACCTTC,CASSSQQGAGGYTF
TRBJ1-2,-,16,TRBD1,TRBV9,TGTGCCAGCAGCGGCTTTCGTCCCGGGACAGGGGTCGGCTACACCTTC,CASSGFRPGTGVGYTF
TRBJ2-7,few,15,TRBD2,TRBV10-3,TGTGCCATCAGTGACCTAAGGACTAGCGCCTACGAGCAGTACTTC,CAISDLRTSAYEQYF
TRBJ1-2,few,16,-,TRBV7-8,TGTGCCAGCAGCCCCATGTGGGGGCCTAACTCGGTTGGCTACACCTTC,CASSPMWGPNSVGYTF
TRBJ2-2,-,14,-,TRBV7-2,TGTGCCAACAGCTTTAGCGGAGGCACCGGGGAGCTGTTTTTT,CANSFSGGTGELFF
TRBJ2-2,-,14,TRBD1,TRBV6-1,TGTGCCAGCATGAAGACAGGGAACCCCGGGGAGCTGTTTTTT,CASMKTGNPGELFF
TRBJ2-5,few,16,-,TRBV10-3,TGTGCCATCAGTGAGTCGAGGGGGGGCCTCCGGGAGACCCAGTACTTC,CAISESRGGLRETQYF
TRBJ2-1,few,14,-,TRBV12-3/TRBV12-4,TGTGCCAGCAGCTGGGAGCAGGACTACAATGAGCAGTTCTTC,CASSWEQDYNEQFF
TRBJ2-3,many,15,-,TRBV12-3/TRBV12-4,TGTGCCAGCAGTCTACCCGGGGGCCGCACAGATACGCAGTATTTT,CASSLPGGRTDTQYF
TRBJ1-2,-,12,-,TRBV9,TGTGCCACTTCTCGAGCGAGCTATGGCTACACCTTC,CATSRASYGYTF
TRBJ1-1,-,14,-,TRBV27,TGTGCCAGCAGTTTAGGTTCGGTGGGGACTGAAGCTTTCTTT,CASSLGSVGTEAFF
TRBJ1-1,-,14,TRBD1,TRBV12-5,TGTGCTAGTGGCCCAGGGGGAGCGAACACTGAAGCTTTCTTT,CASGPGGANTEAFF
TRBJ2-1,-,16,TRBD2,TRBV3-1,TGTGCCAGCAGCCTAGACCGGGGGGTCTCCTACAATGAGCAGTTCTTC,CASSLDRGVSYNEQFF
TRBJ2-5,few,19,TRBD1,TRBV2,TGTGCCAGCAGTGCCGGCTACCCGACAGGGGAGGCTCTGGAAAAGACCCAGTACTTC,CASSAGYPTGEALEKTQYF
TRBJ2-4,few,14,TRBD1,TRBV7-9,TGTGCCAGCGACGGACAGGACAGAACCAACATTCAGTACTTC,CASDGQDRTNIQYF
TRBJ2-4,-,12,TRBD1,TRBV7-6,TGTGCCAGCAGCGCTGCAGGGGGCGTTTGGTACTTC,CASSAAGGVWYF
TRBJ2-5,few,15,TRBD2,TRBV12-5,TGTGCTAGTGGACCGGGACTAGCGGGGGACGAGACCCAGTACTTC,CASGPGLAGDETQYF
TRBJ1-1,many,13,TRBD1,TRBV6-5,TGTGCCAGCAGTTACGGCAGGGGGTCTGAAGCTTTCTTT,CASSYGRGSEAFF
TRBJ1-5,-,13,-,TRBV7-9,TGTGCCAGCAGCTTTGTCGATGATCAGCCCCAGCATTTT,CASSFVDDQPQHF
TRBJ1-4,few,18,-,TRBV7-9,TGTGCCAGCAGCTTAACGATCAGAGGACGGATGGATGGGGAAAAACTGTTTTTT,CASSLTIRGRMDGEKLFF
TRBJ2-5,few,15,TRBD1,TRBV5-8,TGTGCCAGCAGTCTCGGGACAGCAAAACAAGAGACCCAGTACTTC,CASSLGTAKQETQYF
TRBJ2-2,-,12,-,TRBV5-4,TGTGCCGTACGCGCGAACACCGGGGAGCTGTTTTTT,CAVRANTGELFF
TRBJ1-2,-,16,-,TRBV7-9,TGTGCCAGCAGCTTAAATGGGCTCAGGGTTAGCTATGGCTACACCTTC,CASSLNGLRVSYGYTF
TRBJ2-1,many,14,TRBD2,TRBV29-1,TGCAGCGTTGAGACTAGCGGGGTCTTAGATGAGCAGTTCTTC,CSVETSGVLDEQFF
TRBJ2-5,once,14,TRBD1,TRBV19,TGTGCCACCAACAGGGGGCATTTCCAAGAGACCCAGTACTTC,CATNRGHFQETQYF
TRBJ1-2,-,16,-,TRBV13,TGTGCCAGCAGCTTAGAAGGGTACGGCCAACGAGAGGGCTACACCTTC,CASSLEGYGQREGYTF
TRBJ2-4,few,13,-,TRBV19,TGTGCCAGTTTGCGGGCAGAGGAAAACATTCAGTACTTC,CASLRAEENIQYF
TRBJ2-3,few,16,TRBD2,TRBV6-1,TGTGCCAGCAGTGGGACTAGCGGGGGACTCACAGATACGCAGTATTTT,CASSGTSGGLTDTQYF
TRBJ2-1,-,15,-,TRBV12-3/TRBV12-4,TGTGCCAGCACCTTAGGGGGGGCCCTCTACAATGAGCAGTTCTTC,CASTLGGALYNEQFF
TRBJ1-1,few,15,TRBD1,TRBV7-4,TGTGCCAGCAGCTCCAGGGACAGTCGGTATACTGAAGCTTTCTTT,CASSSRDSRYTEAFF
TRBJ1-1,-,15,-,TRBV28,TGTGCCAGCAGATGGGGTGGACGCATGAACACTGAAGCTTTCTTT,CASRWGGRMNTEAFF
TRBJ2-2,many,17,-,TRBV2,TGTGCCAGCAGTGAAGCGCTTCTAGCGAGAAACACCGGGGAGCTGTTTTTT,CASSEALLARNTGELFF
TRBJ1-1,many,15,TRBD1,TRBV4-1,TGCGCCAGCAGCCAAGAGGACAGGGGAGAAACTGAAGCTTTCTTT,CASSQEDRGETEAFF
TRBJ2-7,few,14,TRBD1,TRBV7-6,TGTGCCAGCAGCCACGACAGGGGAACCTACGAGCAGTACTTC,CASSHDRGTYEQYF
TRBJ2-1,many,18,TRBD2,TRBV7-2,TGTGCCAGCAGCTTAGAGCCCCGACTAGCGACCTCCTACAATGAGCAGTTCTTC,CASSLEPRLATSYNEQFF
TRBJ1-2,many,13,-,TRBV29-1,TGCAGCGTTGAATCAGGGGACAACTATGGCTACACCTTC,CSVESGDNYGYTF
TRBJ2-1,-,16,TRBD2,TRBV27,TGTGCCAGCAGTACTCCTAGGACTAGCGGGGGACCTGAGCAGTTCTTC,CASSTPRTSGGPEQFF
TRBJ1-5,few,15,-,TRBV6-2/TRBV6-3,TGTGCCAGCAGATCCCCCCAGGACAACAATCAGCCCCAGCATTTT,CASRSPQDNNQPQHF
TRBJ2-5,few,14,-,TRBV7-6,TGTGCCAGCAGCCCAGATGGGAGCGAAGAGACCCAGTACTTC,CASSPDGSEETQYF
TRBJ2-3,-,13,-,TRBV27,TGTGCCAGCAGTTTATCGGTAGCCGATACGCAGTATTTT,CASSLSVADTQYF
TRBJ1-1,-,14,-,TRBV6-2/TRBV6-3,TGTGCCAGCAGTCTCCTCCAAACAGACGCTGAAGCTTTCTTT,CASSLLQTDAEAFF